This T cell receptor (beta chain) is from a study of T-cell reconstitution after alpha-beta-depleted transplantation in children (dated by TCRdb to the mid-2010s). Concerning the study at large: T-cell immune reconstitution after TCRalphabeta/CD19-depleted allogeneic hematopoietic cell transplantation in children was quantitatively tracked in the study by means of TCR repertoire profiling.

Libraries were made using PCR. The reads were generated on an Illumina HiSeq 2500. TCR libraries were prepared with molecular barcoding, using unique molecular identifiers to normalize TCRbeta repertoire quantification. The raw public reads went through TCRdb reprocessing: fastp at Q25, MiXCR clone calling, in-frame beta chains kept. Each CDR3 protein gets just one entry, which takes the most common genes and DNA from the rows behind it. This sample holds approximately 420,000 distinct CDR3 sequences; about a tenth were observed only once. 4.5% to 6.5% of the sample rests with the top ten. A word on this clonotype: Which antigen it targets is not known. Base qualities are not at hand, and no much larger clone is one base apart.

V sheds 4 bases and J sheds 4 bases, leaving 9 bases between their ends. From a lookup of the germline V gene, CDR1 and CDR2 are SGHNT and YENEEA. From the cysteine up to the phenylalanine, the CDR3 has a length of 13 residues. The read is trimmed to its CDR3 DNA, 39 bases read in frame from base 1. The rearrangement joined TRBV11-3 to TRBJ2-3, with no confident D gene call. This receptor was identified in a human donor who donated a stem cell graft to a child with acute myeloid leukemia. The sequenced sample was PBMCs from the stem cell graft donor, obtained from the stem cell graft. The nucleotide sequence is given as TGTGCCAGCAGCTACCGACTTGCAGATACGCAGTATTTT. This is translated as CASSYRLADTQYF.